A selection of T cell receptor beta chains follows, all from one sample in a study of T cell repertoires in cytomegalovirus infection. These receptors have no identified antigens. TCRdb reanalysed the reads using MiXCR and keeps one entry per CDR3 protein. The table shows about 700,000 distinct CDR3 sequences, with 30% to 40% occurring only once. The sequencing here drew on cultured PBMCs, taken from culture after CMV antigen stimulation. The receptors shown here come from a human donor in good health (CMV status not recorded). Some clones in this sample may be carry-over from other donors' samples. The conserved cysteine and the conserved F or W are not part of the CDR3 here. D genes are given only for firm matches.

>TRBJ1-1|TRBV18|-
ASSPAVHRRGTEAF
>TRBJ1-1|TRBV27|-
ASSPHSWGEAF
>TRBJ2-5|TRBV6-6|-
ASSSATQETQY
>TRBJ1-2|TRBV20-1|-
SPGWGGEMVYGYT
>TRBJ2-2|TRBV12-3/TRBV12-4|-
ASSRPGEQYLTGELF
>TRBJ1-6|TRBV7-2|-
ASSPRFANYNSPLH
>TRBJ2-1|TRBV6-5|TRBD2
ASSVKSLERIAGGSNEQF
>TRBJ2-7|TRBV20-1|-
SAFDPQKGYEQY
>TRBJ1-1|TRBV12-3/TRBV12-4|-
ASSRSGRPMNTEAF
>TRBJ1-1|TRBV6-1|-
ASSDGWRRTGRTEAF
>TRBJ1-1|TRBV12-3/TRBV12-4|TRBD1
ASTNPDRGGTEAF
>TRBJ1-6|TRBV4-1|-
ASSQDPFGTRGVNSPLH
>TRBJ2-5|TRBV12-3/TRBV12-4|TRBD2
ASSVGLADEETQY
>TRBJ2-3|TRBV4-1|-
ASSQEGRPSTDTQY
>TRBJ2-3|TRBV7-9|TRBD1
ASSPGTGVPDTQY
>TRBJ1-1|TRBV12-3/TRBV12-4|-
ASRPDRYFNAF
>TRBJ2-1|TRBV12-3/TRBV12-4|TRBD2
ASWGTGRTSGSIHNEQF
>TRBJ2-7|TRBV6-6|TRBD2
ASSYSGLAGVFYEQY
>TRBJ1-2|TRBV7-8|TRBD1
ASSPEGQGARGYT
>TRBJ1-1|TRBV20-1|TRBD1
SARDETGQGAQTEAF
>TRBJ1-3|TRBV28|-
ASSPPHGSGNTIY
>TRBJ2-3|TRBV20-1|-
SARVVQDTQY
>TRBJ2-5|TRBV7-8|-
ASSLVVSGGQETQY
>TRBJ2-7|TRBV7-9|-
ASSFGWDVSYEQY
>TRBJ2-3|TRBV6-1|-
ASSEWTGLASTQY